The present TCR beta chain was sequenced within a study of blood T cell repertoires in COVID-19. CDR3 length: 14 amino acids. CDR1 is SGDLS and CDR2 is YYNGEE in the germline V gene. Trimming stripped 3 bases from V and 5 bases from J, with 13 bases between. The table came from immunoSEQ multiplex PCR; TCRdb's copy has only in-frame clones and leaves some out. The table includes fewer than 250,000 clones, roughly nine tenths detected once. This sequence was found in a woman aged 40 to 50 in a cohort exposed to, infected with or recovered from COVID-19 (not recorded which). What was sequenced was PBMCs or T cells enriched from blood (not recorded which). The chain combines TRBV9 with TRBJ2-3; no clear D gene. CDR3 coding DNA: TGTGCCAGCAGCGAGAGGCCCCTTTTAGATACGCAGTATTTT. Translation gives CASSERPLLDTQYF. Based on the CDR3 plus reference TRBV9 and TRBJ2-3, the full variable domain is DSGVTQTPKHLITATGQRVTLRCSPRSGDLSVYWYQQSLDQGLQFLIQYYNGEERAKGNILERFSAQQFPDLHSELNLSSLELGDSALYFCASSERPLLDTQYFGPGTRLTVL.